This TCR beta chain was captured in a study of T cell repertoires in cytomegalovirus infection. Whole-study context: It can be stated that public TCR beta signatures indicated CMV infection as well as a matching HLA type. Study findings and constraints: People with CMV and the relevant HLA were identified by cumulative public TCR beta family frequency. HLA-C-restricted CMV-specific TCR beta clonotypes prevailed in the ex vivo response.

With 5 bases removed from V and 3 bases from J, the gap between germline ends came to 3 bases. Looked up from germline, CDR1 is SGHDT and CDR2 is YYEEEE. CDR3 length equals 12 residues. Of note for this clonotype: As yet, its antigen is unknown.

TCRdb re-called the reads through MiXCR, storing one row per CDR3 protein. The sample shows around 240,000 distinct CDR3 sequences, approximately 22% of them seen only once. The material sequenced was CD8+ T cells from PBMCs. The rearrangement joins TRBV5-6 to TRBJ2-6; no clear D gene. This sequence was found in a human donor in good health (CMV status not recorded). Some clones in this sample may be carry-over from other donors' samples. The CDR3, as DNA: TGTGCCAGCAGGAGTGGGGCCAACGTCCTGACTTTC. It codes for CASRSGANVLTF.